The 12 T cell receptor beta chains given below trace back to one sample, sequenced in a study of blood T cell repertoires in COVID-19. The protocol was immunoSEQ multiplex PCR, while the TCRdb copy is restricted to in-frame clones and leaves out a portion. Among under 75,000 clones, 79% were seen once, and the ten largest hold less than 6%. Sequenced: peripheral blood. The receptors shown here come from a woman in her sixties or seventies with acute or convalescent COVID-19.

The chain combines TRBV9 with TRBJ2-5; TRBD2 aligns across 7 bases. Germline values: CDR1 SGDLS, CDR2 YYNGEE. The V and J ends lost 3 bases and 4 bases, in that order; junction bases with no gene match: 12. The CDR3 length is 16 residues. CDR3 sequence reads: CASSGTGGMTGETQYF. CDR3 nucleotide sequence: TGTGCCAGCAGCGGGACCGGGGGGATGACCGGAGAGACCCAGTACTTC.

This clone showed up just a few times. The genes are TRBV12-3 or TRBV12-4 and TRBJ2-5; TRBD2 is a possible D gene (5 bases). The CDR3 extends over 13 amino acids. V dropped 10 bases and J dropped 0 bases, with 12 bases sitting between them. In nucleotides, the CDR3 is TGTGCCATCAGAACGGGGAACCAAGAGACCCAGTACTTC. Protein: CAIRTGNQETQYF.

The CDR3 region is CSVDRSGSEQYF. The CDR3 region has the DNA TGCAGCGTTGATAGGAGTGGGTCGGAGCAGTACTTC. V gene TRBV29-1 combines with J gene TRBJ2-7; D not certain. V gave up 3 bases and J gave up 7 bases, with 13 bases separating them. Germline V gene lookup returns CDR1 SQVTM and CDR2 ANQGSEA. The CDR3 extends over 12 amino acids.

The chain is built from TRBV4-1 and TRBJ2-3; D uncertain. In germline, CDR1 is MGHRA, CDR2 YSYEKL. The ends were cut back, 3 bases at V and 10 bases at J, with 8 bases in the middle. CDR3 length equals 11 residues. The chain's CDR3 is CASSHGDAQYF. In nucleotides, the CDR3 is TGCGCCAGCAGCCACGGTGATGCGCAGTATTTT.

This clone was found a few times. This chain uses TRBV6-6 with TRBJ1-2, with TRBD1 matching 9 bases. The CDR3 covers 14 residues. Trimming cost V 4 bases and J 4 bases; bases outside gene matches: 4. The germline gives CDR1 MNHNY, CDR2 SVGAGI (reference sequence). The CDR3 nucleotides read TGTGCCAGCAGTTCAACAGGGGGCGGCTATGGCTACACCTTC. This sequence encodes CASSSTGGGYGYTF.

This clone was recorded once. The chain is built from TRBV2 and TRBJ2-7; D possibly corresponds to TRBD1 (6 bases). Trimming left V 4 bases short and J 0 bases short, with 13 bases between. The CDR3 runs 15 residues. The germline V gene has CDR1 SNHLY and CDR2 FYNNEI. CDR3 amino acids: CASSVPETGSYEQYF. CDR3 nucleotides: TGTGCCAGCAGTGTCCCAGAGACAGGCTCCTACGAGCAGTACTTC.

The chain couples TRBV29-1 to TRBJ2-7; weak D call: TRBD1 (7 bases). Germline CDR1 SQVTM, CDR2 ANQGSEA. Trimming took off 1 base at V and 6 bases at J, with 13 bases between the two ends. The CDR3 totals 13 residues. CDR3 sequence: CSVEGRGLGEQYF. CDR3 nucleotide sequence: TGCAGCGTTGAAGGGAGGGGGCTTGGCGAGCAGTACTTC.

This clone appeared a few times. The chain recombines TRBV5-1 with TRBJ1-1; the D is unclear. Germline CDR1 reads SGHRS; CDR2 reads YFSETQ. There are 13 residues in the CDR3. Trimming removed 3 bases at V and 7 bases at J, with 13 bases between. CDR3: CASSYSGEGEAFF. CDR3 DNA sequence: TGCGCCAGCAGCTATTCGGGCGAGGGTGAAGCTTTCTTT.

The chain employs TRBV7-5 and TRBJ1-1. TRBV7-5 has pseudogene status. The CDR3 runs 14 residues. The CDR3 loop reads CVRSWRPWGRLAFF. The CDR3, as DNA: TGTGTCAGAAGCTGGAGGCCCTGGGGGAGGCTAGCTTTCTTT.

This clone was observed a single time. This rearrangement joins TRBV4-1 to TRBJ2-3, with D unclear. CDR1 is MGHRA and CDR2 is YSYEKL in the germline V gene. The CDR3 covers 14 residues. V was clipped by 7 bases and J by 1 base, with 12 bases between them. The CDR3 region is CASNRRPGTDTQYF. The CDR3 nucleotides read TGCGCCAGCAACCGCAGGCCTGGCACAGATACGCAGTATTTT.

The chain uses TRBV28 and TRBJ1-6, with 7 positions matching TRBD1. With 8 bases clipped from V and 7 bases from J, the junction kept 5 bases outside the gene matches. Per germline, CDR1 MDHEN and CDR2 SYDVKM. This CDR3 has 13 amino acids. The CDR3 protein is CASVRGVNSPLHF. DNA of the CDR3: TGTGCCAGCGTCAGGGGGGTCAATTCACCCCTCCACTTT.

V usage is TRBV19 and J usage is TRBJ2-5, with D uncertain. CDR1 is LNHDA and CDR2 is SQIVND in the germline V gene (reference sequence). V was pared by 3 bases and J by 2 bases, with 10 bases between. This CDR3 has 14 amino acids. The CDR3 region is CASSILGRQETQYF. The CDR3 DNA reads TGTGCCAGTAGTATCCTTGGCAGGCAAGAGACCCAGTACTTC.